This entry describes one T cell receptor beta chain. Germline assignment: CDR1 ENHRY and CDR2 SYGVKD. The V end was cut by 9 bases, the J end by 4 bases, with 15 bases between. The CDR3 totals 13 residues. These data come from a study of cytomegalovirus exposure and HLA in healthy donors. Donors in the study were healthy people who gave bone marrow. The PCR was carried out with 60 Vbeta primers and 13 Jbeta primers. The table came from immunoSEQ multiplex PCR; TCRdb's copy has only in-frame clones and leaves some out. The table records 140,000 to 150,000 clones, approximately 84% of them present only once.

The sequenced sample consisted of PBMCs. V is TRBV10-3 and J is TRBJ2-5, with D possibly being TRBD2 (5 bases). The receptor was derived from a woman aged 55-69 years in good health and CMV-seropositive. CDR3 bases: TGTGCCATGAAGGGAGTTTGGGGAGAGACCCAGTACTTC. Translating it yields CAMKGVWGETQYF.